This T cell receptor beta chain emerged from a study of CD8 T cells in ankylosing spondylitis. Broader study findings: Matched ankylosing spondylitis synovial fluid reportedly contained a significantly enriched population of disease-linked clones. Disease-linked clones bore a CD8+ phenotype, appearing relatively rarely in peripheral blood. In synovial fluid and blood from reactive arthritis, some motif variants were previously reported. Ankylosing spondylitis blood seemed to carry a telltale TCR beta motif made of eight or nine highly homologous variants.

The CDR3 has 15 amino acids. With V trimmed by 5 bases and J by 1 base, 4 bases remained unmatched. A word on this clonotype: Its antigen is unidentified.

Quantitative 5'-RACE was performed with molecular barcodes, and it yielded the TCR beta libraries. TCRdb used MiXCR to reprocess the 5' RACE reads, holding one entry per CDR3 protein. Of over 400,000 distinct CDR3 sequences listed, approximately 26% are singletons. The genes are TRBV12-3 or TRBV12-4 and TRBJ1-5, with 8 nucleotides matching TRBD1. The sequencing input was blood, either unsorted or a sorted T cell fraction (not recorded which). The sequence derives from a male donor with ankylosing spondylitis. The CDR3 protein is CASSPRGLSNQPQHF. In nucleotides, the CDR3 is TGTGCCAGCAGTCCCAGGGGGCTGAGCAATCAGCCCCAGCATTTT.